The rows below give T cell receptor beta chains drawn from one sample of a study of response to subunit inactivated influenza vaccine. TCRdb called the RT-PCR reads again in MiXCR, with one record for every CDR3 protein. The sample has around 490,000 distinct CDR3 sequences; about 8% are singletons. The sample here was PBMCs from blood, taken less than 30 months after vaccination. The receptors shown here come from a man between 50 and 75 years old who received an inactivated influenza vaccine. Each CDR3 is given with its conserved first and last residue.

J: TRBJ2-3
V: TRBV4-3
CDR3: CASSQEAADTQYF

J: TRBJ1-6
V: TRBV7-8
CDR3: CASSLAGGTYNSPLHF

J: TRBJ2-3
V: TRBV6-1
CDR3: CASRDRGTDTQYF

J: TRBJ2-1
V: TRBV2
CDR3: CVLIRRNNEQFF

J: TRBJ2-1
V: TRBV6-5
CDR3: CASSYRDTSYNEQFF

J: TRBJ2-1
V: TRBV6-2/TRBV6-3
CDR3: CASSYSPRFEQFF

J: TRBJ2-3
V: TRBV4-3
CDR3: CASSQDHPDTQYF

J: TRBJ2-4
V: TRBV15
CDR3: CATSSPWKGAAKNIQYF

J: TRBJ2-3
V: TRBV28
CDR3: CASSLTGRAASTDTQYF

J: TRBJ2-7
V: TRBV28
CDR3: CASFKKSYEQYF

J: TRBJ2-3
V: TRBV27
CDR3: CASSFQGYTDTQYF

J: TRBJ2-7
V: TRBV6-2/TRBV6-3
CDR3: CASSRTAGQSYEQYF

J: TRBJ2-2
V: TRBV4-1
CDR3: CATREGVRTGELFF

J: TRBJ1-2
V: TRBV29-1
CDR3: CSVRLGEGYTF

J: TRBJ2-1
V: TRBV20-1
CDR3: CRVVRASGYNEQFF

J: TRBJ2-7
V: TRBV6-6
CDR3: CATLTSGSYEQYF

J: TRBJ2-3
V: TRBV7-2
CDR3: CASSLSQGPGTDTQYF

J: TRBJ1-1
V: TRBV14
CDR3: CASSQWQTEAFF

J: TRBJ2-5
V: TRBV4-2
CDR3: CASSQDSLMGTQYF

J: TRBJ2-3
V: TRBV15
CDR3: CATSRDRGGTDTQYF

J: TRBJ1-1
V: TRBV3-1
CDR3: CASSPMMNTEAFF

J: TRBJ2-6
V: TRBV5-1
CDR3: CASGLGGSSGANVLTF

J: TRBJ2-1
V: TRBV5-5
CDR3: CASSPRGSEQFF

J: TRBJ1-2
V: TRBV7-9
CDR3: CASSNTGTGAGYTF

J: TRBJ1-1
V: TRBV29-1
CDR3: CSAQDRGPEAFF

J: TRBJ1-4
V: TRBV20-1
CDR3: CSASSGGGVNEKLFF

J: TRBJ2-5
V: TRBV28
CDR3: CASRSLLVRQETQYF

J: TRBJ1-6
V: TRBV20-1
CDR3: CSASATPFPSYNSPLHF

J: TRBJ2-5
V: TRBV10-3
CDR3: CAISEGREGSGIQETQYF

J: TRBJ2-7
V: TRBV18
CDR3: CASSELAGEGYEQYF

J: TRBJ2-1
V: TRBV4-3
CDR3: CASSRRLAGVYNEQFF

J: TRBJ2-7
V: TRBV19
CDR3: CASSTSWLAGPTYEQYF

J: TRBJ2-3
V: TRBV7-9
CDR3: CASSPGGGSNTQYF

J: TRBJ2-1
V: TRBV4-3
CDR3: CASSQEVGFPSYNEQFF

J: TRBJ2-1
V: TRBV11-1
CDR3: CASSGDRYPSSYNEQFF

J: TRBJ1-5
V: TRBV6-2/TRBV6-3
CDR3: CASSFGLGGNQPQHF

J: TRBJ1-1
V: TRBV20-1
CDR3: CSAEDRSVNTEAFF

J: TRBJ2-1
V: TRBV29-1
CDR3: CSTLGLGNNEQFF

J: TRBJ2-1
V: TRBV20-1
CDR3: CSAREGLAFSYNEQFF

J: TRBJ1-3
V: TRBV5-5
CDR3: CASSLNPARENTIYF

J: TRBJ1-4
V: TRBV27
CDR3: CASRTGGGEKLFF

J: TRBJ1-1
V: TRBV7-9
CDR3: CASSAIPRQPEAFF

J: TRBJ2-7
V: TRBV6-1
CDR3: CASSARIGTSGTREQYF

J: TRBJ1-2
V: TRBV20-1
CDR3: CNAQPGGTNYGYTF

J: TRBJ1-2
V: TRBV5-6
CDR3: CASSLRGANGYTF

J: TRBJ2-6
V: TRBV6-1
CDR3: CASIKSSGANVLTF

J: TRBJ2-1
V: TRBV29-1
CDR3: CSDDSLSGNEQFF

J: TRBJ2-7
V: TRBV7-9
CDR3: CASSLDDFSKQYF

J: TRBJ2-5
V: TRBV7-8
CDR3: CASSLQEGGETQYF

J: TRBJ2-7
V: TRBV7-6
CDR3: CASSLVLGLTSYEQYF

J: TRBJ2-1
V: TRBV29-1
CDR3: CSVDTQWGNEQFF

J: TRBJ1-3
V: TRBV20-1
CDR3: CSARYRDSGNTIYF

J: TRBJ2-3
V: TRBV5-4
CDR3: CASSFVGSGPPDTQYF

J: TRBJ2-3
V: TRBV27
CDR3: CASSSLRTSAGRDTQYF

J: TRBJ1-6
V: TRBV4-3
CDR3: CASSQALTYNSPLHF

J: TRBJ2-3
V: TRBV20-1
CDR3: CSARDFGGATDTQYF

J: TRBJ1-6
V: TRBV20-1
CDR3: CSANPGQLFNSPLHF

J: TRBJ1-2
V: TRBV10-3
CDR3: CATMGGRYGYTF